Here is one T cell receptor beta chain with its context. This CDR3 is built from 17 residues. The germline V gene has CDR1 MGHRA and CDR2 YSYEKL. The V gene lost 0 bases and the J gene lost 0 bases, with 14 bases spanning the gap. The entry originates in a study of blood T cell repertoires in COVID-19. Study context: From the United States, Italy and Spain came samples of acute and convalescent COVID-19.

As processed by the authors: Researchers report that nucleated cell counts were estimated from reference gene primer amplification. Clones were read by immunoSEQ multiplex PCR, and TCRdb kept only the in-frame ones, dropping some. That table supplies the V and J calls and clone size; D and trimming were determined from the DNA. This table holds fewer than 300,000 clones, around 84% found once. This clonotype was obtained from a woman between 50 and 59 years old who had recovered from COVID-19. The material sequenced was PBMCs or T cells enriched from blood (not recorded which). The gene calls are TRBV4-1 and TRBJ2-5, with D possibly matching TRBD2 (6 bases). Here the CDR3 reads CASSQERGLAYQETQYF. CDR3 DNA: TGCGCCAGCAGCCAAGAAAGGGGTCTAGCGTACCAAGAGACCCAGTACTTC.